These 7 T cell receptor beta chains were sequenced from one sample in a study of CD8+CD57+ T cells in acquired aplastic anemia. Profiling of TCR beta VDJ combinations and CDR3 sequences used genomic DNA as template. TCRdb re-called the reads through MiXCR, storing one row per CDR3 protein. This sample has hundreds of thousands of distinct CDR3 sequences; around 60% occur once, and the top ten carry approximately 8%. Sequenced material: sorted CD4+, CD8+, or CD8+CD57+ T cells (not recorded which) from PBMCs. Receptors originate from a human donor with severe aplastic anemia or a healthy control (not recorded which).

The chain employs TRBV3-1 and TRBJ2-5, with TRBD2 matching 12 bases. Trimming removed 4 bases from V and 4 bases from J; junction bases left unmatched: 13. The V gene's germline CDR1 is LGHDT and CDR2 YNNKEL (reference sequence). The CDR3 consists of 18 residues. The CDR3 sequence is CASSLRTTSGGLGETQYF. CDR3 coding DNA: TGTGCCAGCAGCCTCCGAACGACTAGCGGGGGCCTGGGAGAGACCCAGTACTTC.

This clonotype was observed a handful of times. The chain couples TRBV24-1 to TRBJ2-3, with TRBD1 matching 10 bases. Germline values: CDR1 KGHDR, CDR2 SFDVKD. The J segment lost 4 bases and the V segment lost 3 bases, leaving 12 bases of the junction unmatched. This CDR3 contains 18 residues. The CDR3 sequence is CATSDPRLRTGGADTQYF. CDR3 nucleotide sequence: TGTGCCACCAGTGATCCAAGGTTAAGGACAGGGGGGGCAGATACGCAGTATTTT.

The gene calls are TRBV29-1 and TRBJ1-2; a possible D gene is TRBD1 (6 bases). Germline-derived CDR1 and CDR2 are SQVTM and ANQGSEA. The CDR3 consists of 13 residues. The V end was cut by 7 bases, the J end by 4 bases, with 16 bases between. The CDR3 DNA is TGCAGCGCCATGGCGGACAGTCTCTATGGCTACACCTTC. Its protein is CSAMADSLYGYTF. Looking up the rest from reference TRBV29-1 and TRBJ1-2 gives the full variable domain: SAVISQKPSRDICQRGTSLTIQCQVDSQVTMMFWYRQQPGQSLTLIATANQGSEATYESGFVIDKFPISRPNLTFSTLTVSNMSPEDSSIYLCSAMADSLYGYTFGSGTRLTVV.

The rearrangement uses TRBV20-1 and TRBJ1-4, with TRBD1 identical over 7 bases. Germline CDR1 is DFQATT and CDR2 is SNEGSKA (reference sequence). Unmatched junction bases numbered 0, after V lost 3 bases and J lost 8 bases. The CDR3 runs to 11 residues. CDR3 protein: CSARDREKLFF. CDR3 sequence (DNA): TGCAGTGCTAGGGACAGGGAAAAACTGTTTTTT.

CDR3 loop: CASSDSGGNEQFF. The DNA for the CDR3 is TGTGCCAGCAGTGATAGCGGGGGGAATGAGCAGTTCTTC. The chain uses TRBV2 and TRBJ2-1; TRBD2 agrees at 10 bases. The CDR3 is 13 amino acids. Germline CDR1 reads SNHLY; CDR2 reads FYNNEI. The trim removed 3 bases at V and 7 bases at J, leaving 0 bases unmatched.

The rearrangement uses TRBV6-5 and TRBJ1-5; perhaps TRBD1 as D (5 bases). Germline V gene lookup returns CDR1 MNHEY and CDR2 SVGAGI. This CDR3 contains 14 residues. Trimming took 8 bases from V and 9 from J, leaving 20 bases between them. CDR3 sequence (DNA): TGTGCCAGCGGTCGAGCAGGGACGAACCTGCCCCAGCATTTT. Translation: CASGRAGTNLPQHF.

The rearrangement links TRBV24-1 to TRBJ2-5, with D unresolved. Germline CDR1 and CDR2: KGHDR and SFDVKD. V gave up 0 bases and J gave up 5 bases, with 9 bases separating them. The CDR3 covers 14 residues. For the CDR3, the DNA is TGTGCCACCAGTGATTTGCAGGACGGGGAGACCCAGTACTTC. It yields the protein CATSDLQDGETQYF.